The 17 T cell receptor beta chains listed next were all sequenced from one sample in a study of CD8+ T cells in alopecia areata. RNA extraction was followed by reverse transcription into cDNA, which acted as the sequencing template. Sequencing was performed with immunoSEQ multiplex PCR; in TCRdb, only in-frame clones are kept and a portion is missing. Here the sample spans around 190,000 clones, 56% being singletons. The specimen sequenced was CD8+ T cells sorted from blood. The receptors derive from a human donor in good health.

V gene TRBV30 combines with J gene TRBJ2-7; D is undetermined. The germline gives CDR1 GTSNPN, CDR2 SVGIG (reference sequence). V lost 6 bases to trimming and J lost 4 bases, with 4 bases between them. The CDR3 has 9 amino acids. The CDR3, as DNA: TGTGCCTGCCAATACGAGCAGTACTTC. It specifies CACQYEQYF.

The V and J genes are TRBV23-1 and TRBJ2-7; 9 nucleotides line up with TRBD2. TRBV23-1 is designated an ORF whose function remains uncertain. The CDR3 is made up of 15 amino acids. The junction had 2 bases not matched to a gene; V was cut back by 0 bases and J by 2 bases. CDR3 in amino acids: CASSQSAGGPYEQYF. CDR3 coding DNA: TGCGCCAGCAGTCAATCAGCGGGGGGTCCCTACGAGCAGTACTTC.

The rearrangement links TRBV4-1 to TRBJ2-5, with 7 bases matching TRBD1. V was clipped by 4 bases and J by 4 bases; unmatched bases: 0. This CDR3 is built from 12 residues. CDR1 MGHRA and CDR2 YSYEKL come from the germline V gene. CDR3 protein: CASSRQGETQYF. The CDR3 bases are TGCGCCAGCAGCCGACAGGGAGAGACCCAGTACTTC.

As DNA, the CDR3 is TGCAGCACCTATCAGCCCCAGCATTTT. Its translation is CSTYQPQHF. The chain links TRBV29-1 to TRBJ1-5; D call uncertain. Germline values: CDR1 SQVTM, CDR2 ANQGSEA. CDR3 size: 9 residues. The ends were cut back, 8 bases at V and 5 bases at J, with 4 bases in the middle.

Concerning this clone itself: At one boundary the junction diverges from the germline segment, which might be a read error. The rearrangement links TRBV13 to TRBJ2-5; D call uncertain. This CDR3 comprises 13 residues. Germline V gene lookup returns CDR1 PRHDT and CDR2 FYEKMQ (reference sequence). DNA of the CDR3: TGTGCCAGCAGCTTATCTGGGTCAGAGTCCCAGTACTTC. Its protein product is CASSLSGSESQYF.

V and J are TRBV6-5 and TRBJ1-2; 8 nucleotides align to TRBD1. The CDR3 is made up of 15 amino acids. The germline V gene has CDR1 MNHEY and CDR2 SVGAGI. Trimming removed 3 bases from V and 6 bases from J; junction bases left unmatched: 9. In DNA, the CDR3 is TGTGCCAGCAGTTATGGTGGACAGGGCGGAGATGGCTACACCTTC. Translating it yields CASSYGGQGGDGYTF.

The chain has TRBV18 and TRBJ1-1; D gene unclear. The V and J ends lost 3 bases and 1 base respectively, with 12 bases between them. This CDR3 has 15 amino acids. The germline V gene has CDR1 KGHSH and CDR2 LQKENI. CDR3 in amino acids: CASSPGPPGNTEAFF. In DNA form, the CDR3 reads TGTGCCAGCTCACCGGGTCCCCCAGGGAACACTGAAGCTTTCTTT.

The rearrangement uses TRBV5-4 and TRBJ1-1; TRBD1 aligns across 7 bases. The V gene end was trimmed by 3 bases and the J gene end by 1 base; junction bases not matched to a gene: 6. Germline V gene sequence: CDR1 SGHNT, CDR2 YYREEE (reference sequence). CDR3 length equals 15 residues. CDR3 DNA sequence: TGTGCCAGCAGCTCGAAGCGACAGGGGAACACTGAAGCTTTCTTT. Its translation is CASSSKRQGNTEAFF.

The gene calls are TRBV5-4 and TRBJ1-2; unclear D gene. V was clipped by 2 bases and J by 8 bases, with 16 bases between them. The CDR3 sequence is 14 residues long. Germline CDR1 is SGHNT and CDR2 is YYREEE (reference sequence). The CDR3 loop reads CASSFIGGSGGYTF. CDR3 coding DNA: TGTGCCAGCAGCTTTATCGGAGGCTCGGGGGGCTACACCTTC.

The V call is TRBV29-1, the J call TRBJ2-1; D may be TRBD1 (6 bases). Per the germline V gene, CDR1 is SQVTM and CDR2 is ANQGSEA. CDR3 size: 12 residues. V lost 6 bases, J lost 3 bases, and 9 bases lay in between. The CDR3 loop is CSVWTVYNEQFF. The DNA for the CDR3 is TGCAGCGTATGGACAGTCTACAATGAGCAGTTCTTC.

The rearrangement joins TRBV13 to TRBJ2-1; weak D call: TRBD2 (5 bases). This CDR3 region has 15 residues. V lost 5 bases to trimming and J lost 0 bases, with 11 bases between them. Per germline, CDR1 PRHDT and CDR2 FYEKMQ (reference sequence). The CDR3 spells CASSPRDRSYNEQFF. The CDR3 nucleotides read TGTGCCAGCAGCCCCCGGGATCGCTCCTACAATGAGCAGTTCTTC.

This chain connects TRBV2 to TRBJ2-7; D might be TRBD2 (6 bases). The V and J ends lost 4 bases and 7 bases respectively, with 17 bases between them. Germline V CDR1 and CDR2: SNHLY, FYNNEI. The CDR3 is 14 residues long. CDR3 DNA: TGTGCCAGCAGTGTCAGCCGGGAGCCCGGGGAGCAGTACTTC. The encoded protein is CASSVSREPGEQYF.

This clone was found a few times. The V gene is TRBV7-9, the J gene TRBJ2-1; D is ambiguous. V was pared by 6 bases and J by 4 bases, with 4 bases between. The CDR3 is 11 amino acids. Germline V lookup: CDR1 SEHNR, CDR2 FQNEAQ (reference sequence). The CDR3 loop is CASSDYNEQFF. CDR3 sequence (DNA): TGTGCCAGCAGTGATTACAATGAGCAGTTCTTC.

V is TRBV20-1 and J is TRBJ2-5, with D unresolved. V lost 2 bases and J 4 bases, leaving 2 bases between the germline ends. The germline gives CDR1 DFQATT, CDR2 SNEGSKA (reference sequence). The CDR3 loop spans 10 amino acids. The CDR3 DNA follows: TGCAGTGCTAGAACAGAGACCCAGTACTTC. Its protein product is CSARTETQYF.

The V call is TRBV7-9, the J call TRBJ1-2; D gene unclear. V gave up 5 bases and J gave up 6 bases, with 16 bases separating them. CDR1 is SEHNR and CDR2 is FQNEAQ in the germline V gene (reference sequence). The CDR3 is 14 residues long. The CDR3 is CASSAGVTWDGYTF. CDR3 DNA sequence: TGTGCCAGCAGCGCCGGGGTAACCTGGGATGGCTACACCTTC.

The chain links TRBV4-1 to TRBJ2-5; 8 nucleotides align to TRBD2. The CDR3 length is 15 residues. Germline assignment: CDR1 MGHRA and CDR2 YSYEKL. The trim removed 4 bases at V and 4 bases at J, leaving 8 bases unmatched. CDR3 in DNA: TGCGCCAGCAGCCCCGGGATAGCGGGACTAGAGACCCAGTACTTC. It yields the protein CASSPGIAGLETQYF.

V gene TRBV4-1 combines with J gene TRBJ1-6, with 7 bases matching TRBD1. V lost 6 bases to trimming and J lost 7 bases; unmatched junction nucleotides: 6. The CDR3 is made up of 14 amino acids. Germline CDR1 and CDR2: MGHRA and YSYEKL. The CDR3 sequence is CASRHGTENSPLHF. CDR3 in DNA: TGCGCCAGCAGGCACGGGACAGAGAATTCACCCCTCCACTTT.